A single sample gave rise to the 28 T cell receptor beta chains below, sequenced in a study of OX40 agonist ivuxolimab in advanced cancers. Only in-frame clones appear in the TCRdb table, and some are missing; sequencing was by immunoSEQ multiplex PCR. Of roughly 77,000 clones in the sample, around 93% were seen once. The sequences come from CD4+ or CD8+ T cells sorted from blood, collected in a trial of the OX40 agonist ivuxolimab. These receptors all come from an adult with an advanced solid tumor such as melanoma, head and neck, liver or kidney cancer.

The chain carries TRBV6-6 and TRBJ1-4, with D possibly being TRBD1 (5 bases). CDR3 length: 14 amino acids. V lost 6 bases, J lost 3 bases, and 11 bases lay in between. Germline V gene data show CDR1 as MNHNY and CDR2 as SVGAGI (reference sequence). DNA of the CDR3: TGTGCCAGCAGCCCGGGGGAGGCTAATGAAAAACTGTTTTTT. Protein sequence: CASSPGEANEKLFF.

V gene TRBV7-9 combines with J gene TRBJ2-5, with a possible D match to TRBD1 (6 bases). The J call may not be correct, given that the DNA end is closer to TRBJ2-7. Germline V gene lookup returns CDR1 SEHNR and CDR2 FQNEAQ (reference sequence). There are 14 residues in the CDR3. In DNA, the CDR3 is TGTGCCAGCAGCCCGGGGACATCGGCGTACGAGCAGTACTTC. Translating gives CASSPGTSAYEQYF.

The genes are TRBV10-2 and TRBJ1-2; D may be TRBD1 (5 bases). CDR1 is WSHSY and CDR2 is SAAADI in the germline V gene. This CDR3 has 14 residues. The V gene lost 6 bases and the J gene lost 5 bases, with 16 bases spanning the gap. CDR3 sequence: CASSTTVEYYGYTF. In DNA, the CDR3 is TGCGCCAGCAGCACGACAGTGGAGTATTATGGCTACACCTTC.

The chain carries TRBV19 and TRBJ1-1; TRBD1 matches 10 bases. Looked up from germline, CDR1 is LNHDA and CDR2 is SQIVND (reference sequence). The CDR3 is 14 residues long. V dropped 5 bases and J dropped 3; count of bases not matched to a gene: 3. This chain's CDR3 is CASSGGQGYTEAFF. The CDR3, as DNA: TGTGCCAGTAGTGGGGGACAGGGGTACACTGAAGCTTTCTTT.

The chain employs TRBV19 and TRBJ1-1, with D hard to call. This CDR3 region has 15 residues. V was shortened by 7 bases and J by 0 bases, with 15 bases between the two germline ends. CDR1 is LNHDA, CDR2 SQIVND, per germline (reference sequence). The CDR3 nucleotides read TGTGCCAGTACCCTCACAAGTGCAATGAACACTGAAGCTTTCTTT. It specifies CASTLTSAMNTEAFF.

The genes are TRBV7-2 and TRBJ2-7, with TRBD1 matching over 9 bases. The CDR3 has 16 amino acids. CDR1 is SGHTA, CDR2 FQGNSA, per germline. V lost 2 bases to trimming and J lost 2 bases; unmatched junction nucleotides: 7. The CDR3 nucleotides read TGTGCCAGCAGCTTAACAGGGGGCGAGTGGACCTACGAGCAGTACTTC. It yields the protein CASSLTGGEWTYEQYF. The full variable domain, with the rest looked up from reference TRBV7-2 and TRBJ2-7, is GAGVSQSPSNKVTEKGKDVELRCDPISGHTALYWYRQSLGQGLEFLIYFQGNSAPDKSGLPSDRFSAERTGGSVSTLTIQRTQQEDSAVYLCASSLTGGEWTYEQYFGPGTRLTVT.

The chain has TRBV29-1 and TRBJ2-3, with D hard to call. Germline V gives CDR1 SQVTM, CDR2 ANQGSEA. V lost 4 bases to trimming and J lost 0 bases, with 11 bases between them. The CDR3 totals 14 residues. The chain's CDR3 is CSVGAQSSTDTQYF. In DNA, the CDR3 is TGCAGCGTTGGAGCGCAATCTAGCACAGATACGCAGTATTTT.

The chain joins TRBV7-2 to TRBJ2-7; D is possibly TRBD2 (6 bases). Deletions cut 5 bases from V and 2 bases from J, with 13 bases between. The CDR3 contains 14 residues. The germline V gene has CDR1 SGHTA and CDR2 FQGNSA. The CDR3 DNA is TGTGCCAGCAGCCCCCCGGGACTGACCTACGAGCAGTACTTC. Its translation: CASSPPGLTYEQYF.

The V call is TRBV7-2, the J call TRBJ2-3; 9 bases line up with TRBD1. Trimming removed 5 bases from V and 6 bases from J; junction bases left unmatched: 9. Germline CDR1 is SGHTA and CDR2 is FQGNSA. The CDR3 is 15 amino acids. The CDR3 coding sequence is TGTGCCAGCAGCCCCCGGGACAGGGTAGGCGATACGCAGTATTTT. Protein sequence: CASSPRDRVGDTQYF.

The chain employs TRBV10-3 and TRBJ1-1, with 9 bases identical to TRBD1. This CDR3 has 12 residues. Germline loops: CDR1 ENHRY, CDR2 SYGVKD. V gave up 11 bases and J gave up 8 bases; unmatched junction bases: 9. Here the CDR3 DNA reads TGTGCCGTTGGTACAGGGGGCCTGGAAGCTTTCTTT. It yields the protein CAVGTGGLEAFF.

The CDR3 nucleotides are TGTGCCAGCCTTATGAACACTGAAGCTTTCTTT. It translates to CASLMNTEAFF. The rearrangement joins TRBV19 to TRBJ1-1, with D unresolved. The ends were cut back, 9 bases at V and 0 bases at J, with 5 bases in the middle. CDR1 and CDR2 (germline): LNHDA, SQIVND (reference sequence). The CDR3 runs 11 residues.

This rearrangement joins TRBV5-1 to TRBJ2-7, with TRBD1 identical over 9 bases. Germline V gene lookup returns CDR1 SGHRS and CDR2 YFSETQ. With 5 bases clipped from V and 5 bases from J, the junction kept 5 bases outside the gene matches. The CDR3 is 13 amino acids. CDR3 protein: CASSKTGGNEQYF. CDR3 DNA sequence: TGCGCCAGCAGTAAGACAGGGGGAAACGAGCAGTACTTC.

In nucleotides, the CDR3 is TGTGCCAGCAGCTCCACAGGGAATCGGGTCACAGATACGCAGTATTTT. As protein: CASSSTGNRVTDTQYF. This chain links TRBV7-9 with TRBJ2-3; possible D gene TRBD1, 6 bases. CDR3 length equals 16 residues. Trimming stripped 4 bases from V and 2 bases from J, with 16 bases between. Germline V gene lookup returns CDR1 SEHNR and CDR2 FQNEAQ (reference sequence).

This chain uses TRBV5-4 with TRBJ2-7; a weak D match, TRBD1 (6 bases). Germline CDR1 SGHNT, CDR2 YYREEE (reference sequence). Trimming left V 0 bases short and J 5 bases short, with 9 bases between. CDR3 size: 13 residues. The CDR3 coding sequence is TGTGCCAGCAGCTTGGCCACAGGGCACGAGCAGTACTTC. Its protein is CASSLATGHEQYF.

In this sample, this clone turned up once. The rearrangement uses TRBV7-8 and TRBJ1-2, with TRBD1 matching 11 bases. J lost 3 bases, V lost 1 base, and 7 bases had no gene match. Germline-derived CDR1 and CDR2 are SGHVS and FQNEAQ. This CDR3 contains 17 residues. CDR3 protein: CASSLGTLDRGHYGYTF. Written as DNA, the CDR3 is TGTGCCAGCAGCTTAGGGACCTTGGACAGGGGGCACTATGGCTACACCTTC.

J is TRBJ1-1 and V is TRBV5-6; no clear D gene. V lost 2 bases, J lost 1 base, and 9 bases lay in between. From germline, CDR1 is SGHDT and CDR2 YYEEEE. CDR3 length equals 14 residues. CDR3 protein: CASSFVGGNTEAFF. Here the CDR3 DNA reads TGTGCCAGCAGCTTCGTGGGTGGGAACACTGAAGCTTTCTTT. The entire variable domain, with the rest obtained from reference TRBV5-6 and TRBJ1-1, is as follows: DAGVTQSPTHLIKTRGQQVTLRCSPKSGHDTVSWYQQALGQGPQFIFQYYEEEERQRGNFPDRFSGHQFPNYSSELNVNALLLGDSALYLCASSFVGGNTEAFFGQGTRLTVV.

The chain uses TRBV9 and TRBJ2-3; 13 bases line up with TRBD2. The germline V gene has CDR1 SGDLS and CDR2 YYNGEE. CDR3 length: 20 residues. The V gene end was trimmed by 2 bases and the J gene end by 1 base; junction bases not matched to a gene: 13. The CDR3 region has the DNA TGTGCCAGCAGCGTCTGGACTAGCGGGGGCCTAATTACCCGCACAGATACGCAGTATTTT. Its protein product is CASSVWTSGGLITRTDTQYF.

The genes are TRBV6-5 and TRBJ1-5, with unresolved D. Germline assignment: CDR1 MNHEY and CDR2 SVGAGI. There are 14 residues in the CDR3. The V end was cut by 2 bases, the J end by 4 bases, with 9 bases between. The CDR3 sequence is CASSYGPVNQPQHF. The CDR3 DNA reads as TGTGCCAGCAGTTACGGCCCTGTAAATCAGCCCCAGCATTTT.

This chain links TRBV27 with TRBJ1-5; D unresolved. Trimming shortened V by 4 bases and J by 1 base, and 11 bases separated the two germline ends. This CDR3 contains 15 residues. CDR1 and CDR2 from the germline V gene are MNHEY and SMNVEV (reference sequence). In nucleotides, the CDR3 is TGTGCCAGCAGTTCCCTACCGGGAAGCAATCAGCCCCAGCATTTT. This encodes CASSSLPGSNQPQHF.

The CDR3 region has the DNA TGTGCCAGCAGCTCCCGGGGGACCAGCCTACGAGAGCAGTACTTC. Its translation: CASSSRGTSLREQYF. The rearrangement links TRBV5-5 to TRBJ2-7; a weak D match, TRBD2 (6 bases). This CDR3 has 15 residues. Trimming cost V 3 bases and J 7 bases, with 20 bases left between them. CDR1 is SGHKS, CDR2 YYEKEE, per germline (reference sequence).

The table lists this clone with a count of one. The chain carries TRBV9 and TRBJ1-6; the match to TRBD1 covers 9 bases. Germline V gene sequence: CDR1 SGDLS, CDR2 YYNGEE. CDR3 size: 15 residues. The trim removed 3 bases at V and 8 bases at J, leaving 6 bases unmatched. The chain's CDR3 is CASSARTGADSPLHF. The CDR3 nucleotides read TGTGCCAGCAGCGCCCGGACAGGGGCAGATTCACCCCTCCACTTT.

The chain uses TRBV2 and TRBJ2-3; 12 bases are a match to TRBD2. Germline CDR1 is SNHLY and CDR2 is FYNNEI. The CDR3 extends over 14 amino acids. The V and J ends lost 5 bases and 5 bases, in that order; junction bases with no gene match: 2. The CDR3 nucleotides are TGTGCCAGCAGTTGGACTAGCGGGGAAGATACGCAGTATTTT. This encodes CASSWTSGEDTQYF. The entire variable domain, with the rest obtained from reference TRBV2 and TRBJ2-3, is as follows: EPEVTQTPSHQVTQMGQEVILRCVPISNHLYFYWYRQILGQKVEFLVSFYNNEISEKSEIFDDQFSVERPDGSNFTLKIRSTKLEDSAMYFCASSWTSGEDTQYFGPGTRLTVL.

The rearrangement uses TRBV5-1 and TRBJ2-7; 8 bases align to TRBD2. V lost 2 bases, J lost 2 bases, and 6 bases stayed unmatched. Germline CDR1 reads SGHRS; CDR2 reads YFSETQ. CDR3 length: 15 amino acids. The CDR3 loop reads CASSLTSGLPYEQYF. The DNA for the CDR3 is TGCGCCAGCAGCTTAACTAGCGGCCTTCCCTACGAGCAGTACTTC.

This rearrangement joins TRBV11-2 to TRBJ2-3, with TRBD2 identical over 10 bases. The length of the CDR3 is 19 residues. The germline V gene has CDR1 SGHAT and CDR2 FQNNGV. With 2 bases clipped from V and 1 base from J, the junction kept 12 bases outside the gene matches. CDR3 sequence: CASSLPLAGGLQGTDTQYF. The CDR3 DNA reads TGTGCCAGCAGCTTACCTTTAGCGGGGGGACTACAAGGCACAGATACGCAGTATTTT.

V is TRBV5-1 and J is TRBJ1-2; D gene ambiguous. Trimming took off 0 bases at V and 2 bases at J, with 8 bases between the two ends. This CDR3 has 14 residues. The germline V gene has CDR1 SGHRS and CDR2 YFSETQ. The DNA of the CDR3 is TGCGCCAGCAGCTTGGATTCAGAGAACTATGGCTACACCTTC. Its protein product is CASSLDSENYGYTF. Drawing the rest from reference TRBV5-1 and TRBJ1-2, the complete variable domain is KAGVTQTPRYLIKTRGQQVTLSCSPISGHRSVSWYQQTPGQGLQFLFEYFSETQRNKGNFPGRFSGRQFSNSRSEMNVSTLELGDSALYLCASSLDSENYGYTFGSGTRLTVV.

The J gene is TRBJ2-3, the V gene TRBV14; D remains unclear. The CDR3 loop spans 17 amino acids. Per germline, CDR1 SGHDN and CDR2 FVKESK. V was shortened by 4 bases and J by 0 bases, with 17 bases between the two germline ends. This chain's CDR3 is CASSLISRVPSTDTQYF. CDR3 nucleotide sequence: TGTGCCAGCAGCCTGATTTCTAGAGTCCCTAGCACAGATACGCAGTATTTT. The entire variable domain, with the rest obtained from reference TRBV14 and TRBJ2-3, is as follows: EAGVTQFPSHSVIEKGQTVTLRCDPISGHDNLYWYRRVMGKEIKFLLHFVKESKQDESGMPNNRFLAERTGGTYSTLKVQPAELEDSGVYFCASSLISRVPSTDTQYFGPGTRLTVL.

The chain recombines TRBV9 with TRBJ2-1, with TRBD1 as a possible D gene (7 bases). CDR3 length: 16 residues. Looked up from germline, CDR1 is SGDLS and CDR2 is YYNGEE. V was clipped by 0 bases and J by 0 bases, with 10 bases between them. This chain's CDR3 is CASSVGGDSSYNEQFF. In DNA form, the CDR3 reads TGTGCCAGCAGCGTAGGGGGGGACAGCTCCTACAATGAGCAGTTCTTC.

This chain joins TRBV28 and TRBJ1-1; D call uncertain. With 5 bases removed from V and 10 bases from J, the gap between germline ends came to 11 bases. The CDR3 sequence is 11 residues long. In germline, CDR1 is MDHEN, CDR2 SYDVKM. The CDR3 reads CASSPHWAAFF. CDR3 sequence (DNA): TGTGCCAGCAGTCCCCATTGGGCAGCTTTCTTT.